This TCR beta chain comes out of a study of STAT5B mutations in CD4+ large granular lymphocyte leukemia. In the study's own analysis: Lowest detectable productive clonotype frequency was 2.59 x 10-5. Assay: immunoSEQ multiplex PCR; the TCRdb copy retains only in-frame clones and omits some. Clonal size and the V and J genes are those of that table, whereas D and trimming came from the DNA. The data show 20,000 to 25,000 clones, around 80% seen once. Study results and caveats: CD4-sorted patient repertoires seemed more clonal than healthy CD4+ repertoires. Data were not HLA-matched across samples.

Buffy coats from healthy blood donors served as controls. CDR3 length: 18 amino acids. Trimming left V 4 bases short and J 4 bases short, with 23 bases between. In germline, CDR1 is GTSNPN, CDR2 SVGIG (reference sequence). With regard to this clone: Its antigen is unidentified.

The rearrangement uses TRBV30 and TRBJ2-6, with D perhaps given as TRBD1 or TRBD2 (6 bases each). The sequenced material came from CD4+ T cells from blood buffy coats. This TCR derives from a human donor in good health. The chain's CDR3 is CAWKGGRLALGGANVLTF. The CDR3 region has the DNA TGTGCCTGGAAGGGGGGCCGCCTTGCCCTTGGAGGGGCCAACGTCCTGACTTTC. Looking up the rest from reference TRBV30 and TRBJ2-6 gives the full variable domain: SQTIHQWPATLVQPVGSPLSLECTVEGTSNPNLYWYRQAAGRGLQLLFYSVGIGQISSEVPQNLSASRPQDRQFILSSKKLLLSDSGFYLCAWKGGRLALGGANVLTFGAGSRLTVL.